This is a list of T cell receptor beta chains from one sample in a study of T cells in Graves' hyperthyroidism and ophthalmopathy. One entry per CDR3 protein results from TCRdb running MiXCR on the multiplex PCR reads. The repertoire holds 700,000 to 850,000 distinct CDR3 sequences, with over 35% as singletons. Material: blood. These receptors all come from a woman aged 40 to 55 with Graves' hyperthyroidism. Both conserved end residues are part of each CDR3. The order of the fields is CDR3 protein, J gene, V gene, clone size. Size is omitted from some rows. Given values are once, few, many or a class for expanded clones.

CDR3 protein: CAISESSQGFAGELFF
J gene: TRBJ2-2
V gene: TRBV10-3
clone size: many

CDR3 protein: CASSITEGRRTRTYNGYTF
J gene: TRBJ1-2
V gene: TRBV19
clone size: few

CDR3 protein: CASSAREDGELFF
J gene: TRBJ2-2
V gene: TRBV10-2
clone size: many

CDR3 protein: CASRIRGGDEQYF
J gene: TRBJ2-7
V gene: TRBV5-1
clone size: few

CDR3 protein: CSEGKTEKETQYF
J gene: TRBJ2-5
V gene: TRBV20-1
clone size: -

CDR3 protein: CASSYRDSQETQYF
J gene: TRBJ2-5
V gene: TRBV5-6
clone size: many

CDR3 protein: CASSLDRNTIYF
J gene: TRBJ1-3
V gene: TRBV7-2
clone size: many

CDR3 protein: CASSRGFGELFF
J gene: TRBJ2-2
V gene: TRBV10-3
clone size: -

CDR3 protein: CASSLEVSQETQYF
J gene: TRBJ2-5
V gene: TRBV7-2
clone size: many

CDR3 protein: CASSSTRREQYF
J gene: TRBJ2-7
V gene: TRBV28
clone size: few

CDR3 protein: CSASTSGSETQYF
J gene: TRBJ2-5
V gene: TRBV20-1
clone size: few

CDR3 protein: CASSSPGQAFDYEQYF
J gene: TRBJ2-7
V gene: TRBV7-2
clone size: -

CDR3 protein: CASSQDRGIRNYGYTF
J gene: TRBJ1-2
V gene: TRBV4-3
clone size: few

CDR3 protein: CSLGGTGTQYGYTF
J gene: TRBJ1-2
V gene: TRBV29-1
clone size: -

CDR3 protein: CATSRGQGNGYTF
J gene: TRBJ1-2
V gene: TRBV15
clone size: many

CDR3 protein: CSVGRIGTSGRATDTQYF
J gene: TRBJ2-3
V gene: TRBV29-1
clone size: -

CDR3 protein: CSVGRQGNTEAFF
J gene: TRBJ1-1
V gene: TRBV29-1
clone size: many